These 8 T cell receptor beta chains originate from one sample sequenced in a study of cytomegalovirus exposure and HLA in healthy donors. The PCR was carried out with 60 Vbeta primers and 13 Jbeta primers. Profiled with immunoSEQ multiplex PCR; TCRdb holds only in-frame clones, not every one. Of around 250,000 clones in the sample, about 80% were seen once. The sequenced sample was PBMCs. The receptors originated from a woman in her fifties or sixties in good health and CMV-seropositive.

V usage is TRBV15 and J usage is TRBJ2-1, with 12 nucleotides matching TRBD1. V trimming: 4 bases; J trimming: 7 bases; junction bases outside the gene matches: 5. CDR3 length equals 15 residues. Germline V gene data show CDR1 as LNHNV and CDR2 as YYDKDF (reference sequence). The DNA of the CDR3 is TGTGCCACCAGCAAGGTGGGACAGGGGGCTAATGAGCAGTTCTTC. Encoded protein: CATSKVGQGANEQFF.

The V and J genes are TRBV5-1 and TRBJ2-1; TRBD2 matches at 15 bases. Per the germline V gene, CDR1 is SGHRS and CDR2 is YFSETQ. V was clipped by 4 bases and J by 5 bases; unmatched bases: 7. CDR3 length equals 17 residues. CDR3 coding DNA: TGCGCCAGCAGCCTACGGGGACTAGCGGGAGGAAACAATGAGCAGTTCTTC. The encoded protein is CASSLRGLAGGNNEQFF.

This clone was observed a few times. The chain couples TRBV4-1 to TRBJ1-1, with TRBD1 identical over 7 bases. The CDR3 has 13 residues. Germline trimming cut 4 bases from V and 10 bases from J; bases unmatched to any gene: 9. Germline assignment: CDR1 MGHRA and CDR2 YSYEKL. The CDR3 nucleotides read TGCGCCAGCAGCCGGGACAGTGAGCTTGGAGCTTTCTTT. It codes for CASSRDSELGAFF.

The chain joins TRBV10-3 to TRBJ1-1; 11 bases line up with TRBD1. The germline gives CDR1 ENHRY, CDR2 SYGVKD. This CDR3 has 14 amino acids. V lost 8 bases, J lost 6 bases, and 8 bases stayed unmatched. The CDR3, as DNA: TGTGCCATCGTCCCGGGACAGGGGGGCGCTGAAGCTTTCTTT. It encodes CAIVPGQGGAEAFF.

In the case of this clone: An end of the junction does not agree with germline; a read error may underlie this. Other DNA sequences in the same sample also yield this CDR3. This chain joins TRBV27 and TRBJ2-7; 14 nucleotides align to TRBD2. Germline V gene sequence: CDR1 MNHEY, CDR2 SMNVEV (reference sequence). This CDR3 region has 17 residues. The DNA for the CDR3 is TGTGCCAGCAGCCGGCGAGCGGGGACTAGCGGGAGCTACGAGCAGTACTTT. Residues: CASSRRAGTSGSYEQYF.

The J gene is TRBJ2-7, the V gene TRBV6-4, with D unresolved. Germline V gives CDR1 MRHNA, CDR2 SNTAGT. The length of the CDR3 is 14 residues. V lost 4 bases and J 4 bases, leaving 14 bases between the germline ends. The CDR3 sequence is CASSGLLLLYEQYF. The DNA for the CDR3 is TGTGCCAGCAGTGGGCTCTTGCTCCTTTACGAGCAGTACTTC.

In DNA form, the CDR3 reads TGTGCCAGTAGTATCGACAGGGGGAGTAGCTATGGCTACACCTTC. The encoded protein is CASSIDRGSSYGYTF. The J gene is TRBJ1-2, the V gene TRBV19; 9 nucleotides align to TRBD1. Germline trimming cut 3 bases from V and 4 bases from J; bases unmatched to any gene: 6. In germline, CDR1 is LNHDA, CDR2 SQIVND (reference sequence). This CDR3 spans 15 amino acids.

The chain has TRBV2 and TRBJ1-2; weak D call: TRBD1 (5 bases). From germline, CDR1 is SNHLY and CDR2 FYNNEI. The CDR3 totals 13 residues. V was pared by 4 bases and J by 4 bases, with 10 bases between. The CDR3 reads CASSATGPYGYTF. CDR3 DNA sequence: TGTGCCAGCAGTGCAACAGGTCCCTATGGCTACACCTTC.